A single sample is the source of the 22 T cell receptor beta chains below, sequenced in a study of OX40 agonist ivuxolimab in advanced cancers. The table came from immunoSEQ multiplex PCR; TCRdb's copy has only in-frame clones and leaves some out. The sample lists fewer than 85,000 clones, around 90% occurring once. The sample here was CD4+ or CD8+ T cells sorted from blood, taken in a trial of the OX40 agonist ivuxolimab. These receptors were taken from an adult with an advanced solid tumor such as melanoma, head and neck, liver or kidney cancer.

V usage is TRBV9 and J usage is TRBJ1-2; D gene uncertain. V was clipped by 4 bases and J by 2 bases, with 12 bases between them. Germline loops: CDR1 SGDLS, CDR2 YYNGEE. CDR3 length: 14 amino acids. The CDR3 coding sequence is TGTGCCAGCAGCCCCCGAGAGTTGAACTATGGCTACACCTTC. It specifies CASSPRELNYGYTF.

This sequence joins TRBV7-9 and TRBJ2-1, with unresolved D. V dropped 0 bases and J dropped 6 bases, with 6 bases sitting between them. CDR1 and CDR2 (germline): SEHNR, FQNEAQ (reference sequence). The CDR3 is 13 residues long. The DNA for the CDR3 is TGTGCCAGCAGCTTAGCGCAGGCCAATGAGCAGTTCTTC. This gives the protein CASSLAQANEQFF.

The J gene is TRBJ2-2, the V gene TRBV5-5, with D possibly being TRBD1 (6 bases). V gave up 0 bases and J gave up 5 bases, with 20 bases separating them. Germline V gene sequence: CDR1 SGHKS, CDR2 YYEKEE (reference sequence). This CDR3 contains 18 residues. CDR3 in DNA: TGTGCCAGCAGCTTGGATCCACTAGTGGGGGCTCGGACCGGGGAGCTGTTTTTT. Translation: CASSLDPLVGARTGELFF.

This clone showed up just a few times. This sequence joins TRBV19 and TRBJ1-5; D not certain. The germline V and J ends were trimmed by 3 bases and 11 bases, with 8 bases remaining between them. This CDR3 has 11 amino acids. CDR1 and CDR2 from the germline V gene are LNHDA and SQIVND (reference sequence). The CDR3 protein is CASSIGEAQHF. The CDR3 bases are TGTGCCAGTAGTATTGGGGAGGCCCAGCATTTT.

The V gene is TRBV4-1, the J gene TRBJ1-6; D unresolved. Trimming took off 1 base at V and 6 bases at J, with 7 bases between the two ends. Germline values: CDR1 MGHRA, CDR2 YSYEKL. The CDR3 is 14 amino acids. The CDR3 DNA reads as TGCGCCAGCAGCCAAGTTGAGGGTAATTCACCCCTCCACTTT. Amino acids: CASSQVEGNSPLHF.

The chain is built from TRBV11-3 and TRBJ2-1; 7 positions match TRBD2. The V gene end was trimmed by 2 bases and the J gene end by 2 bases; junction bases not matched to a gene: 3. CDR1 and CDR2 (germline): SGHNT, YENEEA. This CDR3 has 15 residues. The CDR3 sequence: CASSLSAGAYNEQFF. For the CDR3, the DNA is TGTGCCAGCAGCTTATCTGCGGGGGCCTACAATGAGCAGTTCTTC.

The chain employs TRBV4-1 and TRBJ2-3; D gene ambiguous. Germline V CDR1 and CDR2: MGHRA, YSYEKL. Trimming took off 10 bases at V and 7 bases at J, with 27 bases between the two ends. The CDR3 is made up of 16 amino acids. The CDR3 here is CATRQAAAPRAYTQYF. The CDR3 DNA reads TGCGCCACTCGCCAAGCCGCGGCCCCACGTGCCTATACGCAGTATTTT.

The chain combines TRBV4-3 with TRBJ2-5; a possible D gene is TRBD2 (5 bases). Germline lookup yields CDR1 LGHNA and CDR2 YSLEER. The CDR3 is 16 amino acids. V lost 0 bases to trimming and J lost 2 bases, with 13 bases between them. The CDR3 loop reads CASSQDPLANQETQYF. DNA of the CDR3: TGCGCCAGCAGCCAAGATCCGCTAGCAAATCAAGAGACCCAGTACTTC.

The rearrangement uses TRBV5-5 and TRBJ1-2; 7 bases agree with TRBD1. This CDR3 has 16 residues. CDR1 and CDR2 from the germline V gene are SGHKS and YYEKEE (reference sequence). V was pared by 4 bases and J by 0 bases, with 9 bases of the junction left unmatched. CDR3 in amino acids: CASSGTTGQANYGYTF. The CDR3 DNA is TGTGCCAGCAGCGGAACCACTGGACAGGCTAACTATGGCTACACCTTC. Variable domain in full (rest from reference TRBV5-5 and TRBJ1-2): DAGVTQSPTHLIKTRGQQVTLRCSPISGHKSVSWYQQVLGQGPQFIFQYYEKEERGRGNFPDRFSARQFPNYSSELNVNALLLGDSALYLCASSGTTGQANYGYTFGSGTRLTVV.

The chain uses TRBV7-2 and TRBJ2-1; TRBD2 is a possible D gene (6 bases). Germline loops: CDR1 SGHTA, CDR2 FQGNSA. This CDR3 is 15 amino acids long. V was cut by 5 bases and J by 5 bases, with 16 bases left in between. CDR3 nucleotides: TGTGCCAGCAGCGCAACCGGGACTGGAGACAATGAGCAGTTCTTC. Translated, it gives CASSATGTGDNEQFF.

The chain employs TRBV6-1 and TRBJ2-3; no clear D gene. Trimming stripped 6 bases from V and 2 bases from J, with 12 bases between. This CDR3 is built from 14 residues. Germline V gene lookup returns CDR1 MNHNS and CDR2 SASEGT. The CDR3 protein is CASSGYGVTDTQYF. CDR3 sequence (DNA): TGTGCCAGCAGCGGCTATGGGGTCACAGATACGCAGTATTTT.

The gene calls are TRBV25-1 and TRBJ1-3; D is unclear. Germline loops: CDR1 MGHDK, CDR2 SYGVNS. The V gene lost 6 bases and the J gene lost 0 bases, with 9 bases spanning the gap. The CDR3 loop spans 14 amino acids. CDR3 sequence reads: CASSPESSGNTIYF. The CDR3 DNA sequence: TGTGCCAGCAGCCCAGAGAGCTCTGGAAACACCATATATTTT.

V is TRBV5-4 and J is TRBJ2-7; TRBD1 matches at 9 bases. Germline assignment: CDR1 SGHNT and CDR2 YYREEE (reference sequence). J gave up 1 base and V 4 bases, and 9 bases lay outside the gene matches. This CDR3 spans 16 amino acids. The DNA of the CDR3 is TGTGCCAGCAGCCCCCCTCGGGGACAGGGATCCTACGAGCAGTACTTC. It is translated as CASSPPRGQGSYEQYF.

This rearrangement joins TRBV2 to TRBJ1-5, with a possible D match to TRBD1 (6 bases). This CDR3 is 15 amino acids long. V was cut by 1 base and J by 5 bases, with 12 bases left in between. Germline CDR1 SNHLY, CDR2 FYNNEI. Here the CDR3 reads CASSEGGPRYQPQHF. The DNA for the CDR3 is TGTGCCAGCAGTGAAGGGGGGCCCCGTTATCAGCCCCAGCATTTT.

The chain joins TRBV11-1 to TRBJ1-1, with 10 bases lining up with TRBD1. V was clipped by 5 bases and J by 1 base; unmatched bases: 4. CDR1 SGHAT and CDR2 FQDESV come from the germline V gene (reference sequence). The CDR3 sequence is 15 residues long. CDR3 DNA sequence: TGTGCCAGCAGCGCCCGGGACAGGGGGAACACTGAAGCTTTCTTT. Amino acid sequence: CASSARDRGNTEAFF.

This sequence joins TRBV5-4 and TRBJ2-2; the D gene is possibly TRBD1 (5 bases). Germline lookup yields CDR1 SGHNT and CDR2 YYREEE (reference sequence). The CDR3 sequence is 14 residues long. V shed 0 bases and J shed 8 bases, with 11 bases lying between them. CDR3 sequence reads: CASSLAGPGGELFF. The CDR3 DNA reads TGTGCCAGCAGCTTGGCAGGGCCAGGAGGGGAGCTGTTTTTT. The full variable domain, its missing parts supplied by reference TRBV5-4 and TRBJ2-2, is ETGVTQSPTHLIKTRGQQVTLRCSSQSGHNTVSWYQQALGQGPQFIFQYYREEENGRGNFPPRFSGLQFPNYSSELNVNALELDDSALYLCASSLAGPGGELFFGEGSRLTVL.

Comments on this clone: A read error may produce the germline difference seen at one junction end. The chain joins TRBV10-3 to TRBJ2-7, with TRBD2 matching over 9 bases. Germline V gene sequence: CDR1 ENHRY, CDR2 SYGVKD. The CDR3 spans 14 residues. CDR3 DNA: TGTGCCAGCAGTATAGCGGGAGTGCTTGACGAGCAGTACTTC. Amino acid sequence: CASSIAGVLDEQYF.

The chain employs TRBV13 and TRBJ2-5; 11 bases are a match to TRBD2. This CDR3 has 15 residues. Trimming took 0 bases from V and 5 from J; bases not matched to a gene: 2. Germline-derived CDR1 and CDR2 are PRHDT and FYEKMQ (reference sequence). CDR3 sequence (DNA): TGTGCCAGCAGCTTAGGGACTAGCGGGGTCGAGACCCAGTACTTC. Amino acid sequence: CASSLGTSGVETQYF.

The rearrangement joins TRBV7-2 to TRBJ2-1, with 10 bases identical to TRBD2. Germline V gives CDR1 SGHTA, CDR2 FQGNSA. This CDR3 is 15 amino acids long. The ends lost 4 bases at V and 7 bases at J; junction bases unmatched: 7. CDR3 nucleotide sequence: TGTGCCAGCAGCTCAGCGGGAGGGCCGGGTAATGAGCAGTTCTTC. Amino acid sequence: CASSSAGGPGNEQFF. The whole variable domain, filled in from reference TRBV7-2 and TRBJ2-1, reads GAGVSQSPSNKVTEKGKDVELRCDPISGHTALYWYRQSLGQGLEFLIYFQGNSAPDKSGLPSDRFSAERTGGSVSTLTIQRTQQEDSAVYLCASSSAGGPGNEQFFGPGTRLTVL.

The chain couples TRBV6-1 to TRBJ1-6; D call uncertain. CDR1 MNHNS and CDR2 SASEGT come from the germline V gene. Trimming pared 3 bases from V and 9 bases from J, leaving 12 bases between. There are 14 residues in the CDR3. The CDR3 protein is CASSDFAVFSPLHF. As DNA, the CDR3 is TGTGCCAGCAGTGACTTCGCAGTGTTTTCACCCCTCCACTTT.

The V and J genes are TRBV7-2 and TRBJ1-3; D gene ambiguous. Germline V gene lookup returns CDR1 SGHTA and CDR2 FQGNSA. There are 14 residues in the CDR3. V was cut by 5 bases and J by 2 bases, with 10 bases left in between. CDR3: CASSMGPAGNTIYF. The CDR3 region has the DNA TGTGCCAGCAGCATGGGTCCCGCTGGAAACACCATATATTTT.

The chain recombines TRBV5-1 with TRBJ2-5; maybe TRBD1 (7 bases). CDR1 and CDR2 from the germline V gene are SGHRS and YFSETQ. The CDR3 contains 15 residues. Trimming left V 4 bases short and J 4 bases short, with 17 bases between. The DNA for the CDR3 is TGCGCCAGCAGCCCGCTGGGACAGCGGGCAGAGACCCAGTACTTC. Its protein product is CASSPLGQRAETQYF. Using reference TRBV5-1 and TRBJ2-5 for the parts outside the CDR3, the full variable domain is KAGVTQTPRYLIKTRGQQVTLSCSPISGHRSVSWYQQTPGQGLQFLFEYFSETQRNKGNFPGRFSGRQFSNSRSEMNVSTLELGDSALYLCASSPLGQRAETQYFGPGTRLLVL.